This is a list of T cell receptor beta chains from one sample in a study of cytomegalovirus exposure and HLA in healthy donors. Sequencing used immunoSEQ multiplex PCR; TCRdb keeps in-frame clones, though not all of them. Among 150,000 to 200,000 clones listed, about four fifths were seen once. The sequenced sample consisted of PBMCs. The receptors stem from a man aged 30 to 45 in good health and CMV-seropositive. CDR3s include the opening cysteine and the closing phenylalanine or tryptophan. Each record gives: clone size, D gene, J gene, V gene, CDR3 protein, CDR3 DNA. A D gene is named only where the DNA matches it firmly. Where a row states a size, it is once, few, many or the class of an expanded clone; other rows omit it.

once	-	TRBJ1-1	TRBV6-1	CASGNSEAFF	TGTGCCAGCGGCAACAGTGAAGCTTTCTTT
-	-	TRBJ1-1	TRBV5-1	CASSLRAGAMNTEAFF	TGCGCCAGCAGCTTGAGGGCAGGGGCCATGAACACTGAAGCTTTCTTT
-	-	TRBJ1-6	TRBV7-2	CASSLGGYRLHF	TGTGCCAGCAGCTTAGGAGGCTACCGACTCCACTTT
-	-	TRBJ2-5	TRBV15	CATSGTLRRAGRTQYF	TGTGCCACCAGCGGTACACTTCGGCGGGCAGGTCGGACCCAGTACTTC
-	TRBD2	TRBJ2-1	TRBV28	CASSSLAGGLDEQFF	TGTGCCAGCAGTAGTCTAGCGGGAGGCCTCGATGAGCAGTTCTTC
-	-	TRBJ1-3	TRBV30	CAWSLNRAGNTIYF	TGTGCCTGGAGCCTCAACAGGGCTGGAAACACCATATATTTT
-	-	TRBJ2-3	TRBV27	CASRRTESTDTQYF	TGTGCCAGCAGAAGGACAGAGAGCACAGATACGCAGTATTTT
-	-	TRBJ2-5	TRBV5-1	CASSLEASGGGETQYF	TGCGCCAGCAGCTTGGAGGCTAGCGGAGGGGGGGAGACCCAGTACTTC
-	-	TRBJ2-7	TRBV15	CATSRESGEAYEQYF	TGTGCCACCAGCAGAGAGAGTGGGGAGGCCTACGAGCAGTACTTC
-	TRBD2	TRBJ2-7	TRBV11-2	CASSLDRGGAGYEQYF	TGTGCCAGCAGCTTAGATCGCGGGGGGGCAGGGTACGAGCAGTACTTC
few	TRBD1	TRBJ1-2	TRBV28	CASTTGDGVYGYTF	TGTGCCAGTACAACAGGGGACGGGGTCTATGGCTACACCTTC
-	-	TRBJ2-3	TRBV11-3	CASSLGGATDTQYF	TGTGCCAGCAGCTTAGGGGGAGCCACAGATACGCAGTATTTT
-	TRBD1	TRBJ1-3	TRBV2	CASSDAGGEIGNTIYF	TGTGCCAGCAGTGACGCAGGGGGAGAAATTGGAAACACCATATATTTT
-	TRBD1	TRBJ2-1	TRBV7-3	CASSFETGIAYNEQFF	TGTGCCAGCAGCTTCGAGACAGGGATCGCCTACAATGAGCAGTTCTTC
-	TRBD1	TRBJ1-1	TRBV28	CASSFRGIANTEAFF	TGTGCCAGCAGTTTCAGGGGGATAGCGAACACTGAAGCTTTCTTT
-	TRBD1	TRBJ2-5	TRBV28	CASSLFYRDRGQETQYF	TGTGCCAGCAGTTTATTCTATAGGGACAGGGGGCAAGAGACCCAGTACTTC
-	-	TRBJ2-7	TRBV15	CATSRDLSYEQYF	TGTGCCACCAGCAGAGATTTGAGTTACGAGCAGTACTTC
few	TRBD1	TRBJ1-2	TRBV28	CASRTGNYGYTF	TGTGCCTCGAGGACAGGAAACTATGGCTACACCTTC
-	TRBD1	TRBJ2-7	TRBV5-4	CASSFRTGLREQYF	TGTGCCAGCAGCTTTAGGACAGGGCTTCGCGAGCAGTACTTC
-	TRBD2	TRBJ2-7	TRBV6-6	CASSPSRTRPYEQYF	TGTGCCAGCAGCCCAAGCAGGACTAGACCCTACGAGCAGTACTTC
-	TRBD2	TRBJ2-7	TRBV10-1	CASSGLAGDTEQYF	TGCGCCAGCAGTGGACTAGCGGGAGATACCGAGCAGTACTTC
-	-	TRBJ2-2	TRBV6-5	CASRKQNTGELFF	TGTGCCAGCAGGAAGCAGAACACCGGGGAGCTGTTTTTT
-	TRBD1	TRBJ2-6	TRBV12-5	CASGLGSLGQGATLTSGANVLTF	TGTGCTAGTGGTTTGGGAAGCCTTGGACAGGGGGCGACCCTTACCTCTGGGGCCAACGTCCTGACTTTC
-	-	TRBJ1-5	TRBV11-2	CASSPGIGDSNQPQHF	TGTGCCAGCAGCCCCGGTATAGGGGATAGCAATCAGCCCCAGCATTTT
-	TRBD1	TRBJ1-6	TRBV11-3	CASSLDEGANSPLHF	TGTGCCAGCAGCTTAGATGAGGGGGCCAATTCACCCCTCCACTTT
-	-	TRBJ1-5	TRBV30	CAYSPINRDQPQHF	TGTGCCTACTCCCCGATTAACAGGGATCAGCCCCAGCATTTT
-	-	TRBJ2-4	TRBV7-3	CASSPRGGGRGNIQYF	TGTGCCAGCAGTCCTCGAGGGGGAGGGAGGGGAAACATTCAGTACTTC
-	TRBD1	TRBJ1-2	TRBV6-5	CASSNQKDRPFF	TGTGCCAGCAGTAACCAGAAGGACAGGCCCTTCTTC
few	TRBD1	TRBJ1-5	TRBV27	CASRLGTDSNQPQHF	TGTGCCAGCAGGCTCGGGACAGATAGCAATCAGCCCCAGCATTTT
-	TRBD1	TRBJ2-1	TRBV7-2	CASSPGGGAKVNEQFF	TGTGCCAGCAGCCCAGGGGGCGGGGCGAAGGTGAATGAGCAGTTCTTC
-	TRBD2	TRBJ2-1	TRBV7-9	CASSFGTSGRSYNEQFF	TGTGCCAGCAGTTTCGGGACTAGCGGGAGGTCCTACAATGAGCAGTTCTTC
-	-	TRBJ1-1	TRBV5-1	CASSLEGLMNTEAFF	TGCGCCAGCAGCTTGGAGGGACTGATGAACACTGAAGCTTTCTTT
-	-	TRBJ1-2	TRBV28	CASSLWGGDYGYTF	TGTGCCAGCAGTTTATGGGGGGGGGACTATGGCTACACCTTC
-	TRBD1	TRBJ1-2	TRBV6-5	CASRQGALGYGYTF	TGTGCCAGCAGACAGGGGGCCTTGGGCTATGGCTACACCTTC
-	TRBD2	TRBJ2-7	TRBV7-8	CASSLLAGTYEQYF	TGTGCCAGCAGCTTACTAGCGGGGACTTACGAGCAGTACTTC
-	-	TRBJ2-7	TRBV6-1	CASSEVQGRPYEQYF	TGTGCCAGCAGTGAGGTACAGGGAAGACCCTACGAGCAGTACTTC
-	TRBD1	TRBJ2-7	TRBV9	CASSVVIWGQGVSEQYF	TGTGCCAGCAGCGTAGTGATTTGGGGACAGGGGGTTTCCGAGCAGTACTTC
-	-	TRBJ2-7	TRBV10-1	CASSESGGASYEQYF	TGCGCCAGCAGTGAGTCTGGGGGCGCCTCCTACGAGCAGTACTTC
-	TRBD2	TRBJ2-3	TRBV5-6	CASSISGRTDTQYF	TGTGCCAGCAGCATTAGCGGGAGGACAGATACGCAGTATTTT
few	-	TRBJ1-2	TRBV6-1	CASSSRGDLYGYTF	TGTGCCAGCAGCTCTCGGGGGGACCTCTATGGCTACACCTTC
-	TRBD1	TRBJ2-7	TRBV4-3	CASSQDSSGTGFYEQYF	TGCGCCAGCAGCCAAGATAGTTCAGGGACAGGGTTCTACGAGCAGTACTTC
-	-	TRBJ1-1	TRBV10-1	CASSESDRYNTEAFF	TGCGCCAGCAGTGAGTCCGACAGGTATAACACTGAAGCTTTCTTT
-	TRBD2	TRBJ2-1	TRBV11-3	CASRVWGGAYNEQFF	TGTGCCAGCAGGGTTTGGGGGGGGGCCTACAATGAGCAGTTCTTC
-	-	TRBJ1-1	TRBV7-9	CASSLRTALNTEAFF	TGTGCCAGCAGCTTACGGACAGCACTGAACACTGAAGCTTTCTTT
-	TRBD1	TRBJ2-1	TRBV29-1	CSADGTANEQFF	TGCAGCGCTGACGGGACAGCGAATGAGCAGTTCTTC